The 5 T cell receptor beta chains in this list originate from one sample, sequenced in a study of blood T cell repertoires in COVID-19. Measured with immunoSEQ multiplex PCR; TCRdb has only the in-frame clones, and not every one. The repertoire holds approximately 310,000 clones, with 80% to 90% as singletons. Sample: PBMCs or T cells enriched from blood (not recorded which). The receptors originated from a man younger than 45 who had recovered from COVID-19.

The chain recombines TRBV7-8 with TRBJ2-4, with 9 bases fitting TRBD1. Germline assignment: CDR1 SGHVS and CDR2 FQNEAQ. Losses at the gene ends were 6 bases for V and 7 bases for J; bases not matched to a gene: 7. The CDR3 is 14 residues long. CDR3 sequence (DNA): TGTGCCAGCAGGCGTTCGGGACAGGGTAACATTCAGTACTTC. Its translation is CASRRSGQGNIQYF.

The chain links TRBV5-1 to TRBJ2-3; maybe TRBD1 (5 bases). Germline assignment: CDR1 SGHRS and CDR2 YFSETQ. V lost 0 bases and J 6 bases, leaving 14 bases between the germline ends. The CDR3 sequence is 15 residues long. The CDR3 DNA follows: TGCGCCAGCAGCTTGGGACAGAAGAATGTGGATACGCAGTATTTT. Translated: CASSLGQKNVDTQYF.

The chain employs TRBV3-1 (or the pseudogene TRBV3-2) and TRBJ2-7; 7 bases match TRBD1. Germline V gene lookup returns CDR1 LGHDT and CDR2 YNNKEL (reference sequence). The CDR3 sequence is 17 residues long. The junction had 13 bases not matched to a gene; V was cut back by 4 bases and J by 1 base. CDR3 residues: CASSPRALRDSSYEQYF. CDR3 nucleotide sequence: TGTGCCAGCAGCCCCCGTGCGCTTAGGGACAGTTCCTACGAGCAGTACTTC.

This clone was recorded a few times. Here the CDR3 reads CASSRGLLDYEQYF. DNA of the CDR3: TGTGCCAGTAGTAGGGGGCTCTTAGACTACGAGCAGTACTTC. The chain joins TRBV19 to TRBJ2-7; possible D gene TRBD1, 6 bases. V shed 4 bases and J shed 3 bases, with 13 bases lying between them. The germline V gene has CDR1 LNHDA and CDR2 SQIVND (reference sequence). The CDR3 is 14 residues long.

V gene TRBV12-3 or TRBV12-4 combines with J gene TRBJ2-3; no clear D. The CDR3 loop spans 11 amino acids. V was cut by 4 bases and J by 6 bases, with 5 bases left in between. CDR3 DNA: TGTGCCAGCAGTTGGCGGGATACGCAGTATTTT. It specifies CASSWRDTQYF.